This T cell receptor (beta chain) was recovered during a study of blood T cell repertoires in COVID-19. In Seattle, patients joined the study during active infection and were tracked longitudinally. V shed 2 bases and J shed 0 bases, with 8 bases lying between them. The germline V gene encodes CDR1 SGHTA and CDR2 FQGNSA. This CDR3 contains 15 residues. Clones were read by immunoSEQ multiplex PCR, and TCRdb kept only the in-frame ones, dropping some. The data hold more than 60,000 clones, with under 90% observed a single time. What was sequenced was peripheral blood. The TCR was taken from a man aged 50 to 59 with COVID-19, enrolled during active disease. The chain joins TRBV7-2 to TRBJ1-5, with no clear D. In nucleotides, the CDR3 is TGTGCCAGCAGCTTATCACACAATAGCAATCAGCCCCAGCATTTT. This gives the protein CASSLSHNSNQPQHF.